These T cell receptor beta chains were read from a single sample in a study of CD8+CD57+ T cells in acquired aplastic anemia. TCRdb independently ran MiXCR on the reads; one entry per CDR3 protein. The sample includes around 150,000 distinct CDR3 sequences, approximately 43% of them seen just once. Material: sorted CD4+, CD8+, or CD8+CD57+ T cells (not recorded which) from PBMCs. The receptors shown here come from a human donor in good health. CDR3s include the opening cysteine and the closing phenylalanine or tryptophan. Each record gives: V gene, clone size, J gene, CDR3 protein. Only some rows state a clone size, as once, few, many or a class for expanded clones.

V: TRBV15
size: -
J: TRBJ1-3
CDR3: CATSRDFRQVYGNTIYF

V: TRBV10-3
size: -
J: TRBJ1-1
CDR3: CAIRWDSGAFF

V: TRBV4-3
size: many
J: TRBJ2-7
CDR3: CASSQTADRFGIYYEQYF

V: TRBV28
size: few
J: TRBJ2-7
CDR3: CASSFQSYEQYF

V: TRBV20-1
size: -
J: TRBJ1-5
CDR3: CSARYGTGDQPQHF

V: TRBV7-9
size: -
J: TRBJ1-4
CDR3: CASSLSMEKLFF

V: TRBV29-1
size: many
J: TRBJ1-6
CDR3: CSVLPGTNSPLHF

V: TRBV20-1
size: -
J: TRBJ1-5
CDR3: CSASRGMSNQPQHF

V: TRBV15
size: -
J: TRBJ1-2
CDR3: CATSRDWSATNYGYTF

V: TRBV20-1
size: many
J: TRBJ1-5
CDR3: CSVPRQGRGYQPQHF

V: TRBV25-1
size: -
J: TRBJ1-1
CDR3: CASSDIRGFRAFF